This T cell receptor (beta chain) emerged from a study of T cell responses to AZD1222 COVID-19 vaccine (dated by TCRdb to the early 2020s). In the study overall: AZD1222 recipients with second doses at about 4 weeks or about 12 weeks were pooled, because spike-specific TCR depth and breadth did not differ between schedules. A total of 230 or so trial participants underwent TCR sequencing, of whom 200 to 220 received two doses of AZD1222 and 26 received two doses of the MenACWY control vaccine. Trial participants were enrolled into age subgroups of 18-55, 56-69 and 70-plus years, which contained approximately 150, 30 and 60 TCR-sequenced participants, respectively. General findings and caveats noted by the study authors: The 56-69-year group was small, and its depth increase did not reach significance, likely because of low power. Because no samples from the day 14 peak response were available, repertoires could be characterized only after the peak T cell response. A significant rise in spike-specific TCR breadth and depth was observed after two AZD1222 doses relative to day 0 and relative to MenACWY recipients. Vaccine-associated CD4 TCRs spanned the whole spike protein, with dominant responses in regions 160-218 and 743-854. Reportedly, almost half of the unique spike-specific TCRs recognized epitopes lying outside the regions that are mutated in the B.1.351 and B.1.1.7 variants. Most participants were white British and females outnumbered males, and the authors suggested that clonal diversity may have been underestimated. Conclusions about previously exposed vaccinees are limited, since just 6 or 7 AZD1222 recipients were seropositive for SARS-CoV-2 at baseline.

The germline V gene (reference sequence) specifies MNHEY as CDR1 and SMNVEV as CDR2. Including cysteine and phenylalanine, the CDR3 has 15 amino acids. The read is trimmed to its CDR3 DNA, 45 bases read in frame from base 1. V trim: 2 bases; J trim: 5 bases; unmatched bases: 6. Per the publication, the time point label means: baseline before first vaccination. The vaccinee samples were drawn from two UK trials, COV001 and COV002, one of which was a single-blind randomized controlled phase 2/3 trial testing AZD1222 (ChAdOx1 nCoV-19) in healthy adults. For TCRbeta chain sequencing, PBMC samples were collected from trial participants at day 0 and at day 28 after the second dose. A note on this clone: Its antigen is currently not known. No base-level quality is on record; no much larger clone is a single base apart.

The CDR3 regions of human TCRbeta chains were subjected to immunosequencing. As for how the authors treated the data: TCRs in the repertoires were compared against a reference library of SARS-CoV-2-specific TCRs that had been generated with the MIRA antigen-specificity platform. Breadth was defined as the fraction of unique TCRs that were SARS-CoV-2-associated. Depth was defined as the fraction of total T cells that were SARS-CoV-2-associated. Using the MIRA data, each spike-specific TCR was assigned both to the spike region to which the TCR was reactive and to a CD4 or CD8 class. Log10-transformed breadth and depth values were compared by one-way ANOVA with Sidak's multiple comparisons tests. Here the immuneACCESS table is served through TCRdb, limited to in-frame sequences with V and J called. Missing clones are a known gap in these copies; in checked studies unresolved V genes cover under half, and the rest lacks a known reason. V, J and clone size are those of that table, while D and trimming were read from the DNA. This sample lists 100,000 or so clones; 86% were detected once. The ten largest clones take up around 1.5% of the sample.

The TCR originated in an adult in good health. The chain is made from TRBV27 and TRBJ1-2, with 9 bases matching TRBD1. Here the sequenced sample was peripheral blood, taken on day 0 of AZD1222 vaccination. The CDR3 sequence is CASSLAFGTGYGYTF. The nucleotide sequence is TGTGCCAGCAGTTTAGCTTTCGGGACAGGGTATGGCTACACCTTC.